This T cell receptor (beta chain) was captured in a study of blood T cell repertoires in COVID-19. The CDR3 runs 16 residues. Trimming took 0 bases from V and 1 from J, leaving 13 bases between them. Germline lookup yields CDR1 SGHRS and CDR2 YFSETQ. TCRdb keeps only in-frame clones here, not all; method: immunoSEQ multiplex PCR. The table has some 97,000 clones, around four fifths seen once; the top ten hold 9.5% to 13%. Material for sequencing was peripheral blood. The TCR was taken from a woman in her 70s with acute or convalescent COVID-19. The chain carries TRBV5-1 and TRBJ2-5; TRBD2 might be the D (5 bases). The DNA for the CDR3 is TGCGCCAGCAGCTTGGTCCCTCCGGGAACCCAAGAGACCCAGTACTTC. It yields the protein CASSLVPPGTQETQYF.